This TCR beta chain was captured in a study of radiation and T cells in renal cell carcinoma. Study outcomes and limitations: Top tumor clonotypes rose in blood 2 weeks post-radiation, then contracted.

With regard to this clone: Its antigen is unknown.

Time point defined: baseline pretreatment blood. The treatment was: 15 Gy SBRT to primary tumor, nephrectomy 4 weeks later. Produced via immunoSEQ multiplex PCR; TCRdb's table is partial and in-frame only. Among 130,000 to 150,000 clones listed, around 89% were seen once. This sequence originates from a woman in her 70s with renal cell carcinoma. This material consisted of blood, taken from a patient whose treatment included radiotherapy and nephrectomy.

The CDR3 sequence: CASSLAGTSGGYEQFF. The CDR3 DNA follows: TGTGCCAGCAGCTTGGCCGGGACTAGCGGGGGTTATGAGCAGTTCTTC. V and J are TRBV5-4 and TRBJ2-1; TRBD2 aligns across 14 bases. Germline V gene data show CDR1 as SGHNT and CDR2 as YYREEE (reference sequence). The V and J ends lost 0 bases and 8 bases, in that order; junction bases with no gene match: 4. The CDR3 is 16 amino acids.